This T cell receptor beta chain was obtained from a study of regulatory T cells in long-lasting Graves disease. Study-wide context: Duration of antithyroid drug therapy among newly diagnosed Graves' patients was under 3 months. Findings of the study overall: Reduced TCR diversity was observed in persistent Graves' patients versus newly diagnosed patients.

The time point: newly diagnosed GD, antithyroid drugs for less than 3 months. With RNA extracted from PBMCs as input, the TCR library was made. Researchers made TCR beta libraries by using iRepertoire HTBI primers and running Arm-PCR on CDR3 regions. TCRdb re-called the multiplex PCR reads with MiXCR, one entry per CDR3 protein. The table shows 300,000 to 400,000 distinct CDR3 sequences, with under 20% occurring only once. In this sample, this clonotype turned up a few times. Its antigen is currently unknown. The receptor was derived from a female donor with Graves disease. This material consisted of peripheral blood mononuclear cells (PBMCs), taken at new diagnosis, from a patient treated with antithyroid drugs.

The CDR3 loop reads CASSVAPRGGNEQFF. CDR3 coding DNA: TGCGCCAGCAGTGTGGCCCCCCGGGGGGGGAATGAGCAGTTCTTC. V usage is TRBV10-2 and J usage is TRBJ2-1; 8 bases are shared with TRBD2. CDR1 and CDR2 from the germline V gene are WSHSY and SAAADI. This CDR3 comprises 15 residues. V gave up 4 bases and J gave up 7 bases; unmatched junction bases: 9.